This T cell receptor (beta chain) was identified during a study of identifying expanded T cells in peripheral blood. Generated by immunoSEQ multiplex PCR, the TCRdb table keeps only in-frame clones and is missing some. In the table there are approximately 81,000 clones, around 83% of which are singletons. Notes on this clone: Its antigen is undetermined.

Healthy donors had no documented immune events, such as infections, while sampled. This CDR3 has 13 amino acids. CDR1 is GTSNPN, CDR2 SVGIG, per germline (reference sequence). V dropped 2 bases and J dropped 2; count of bases not matched to a gene: 3. Points from the study as a whole: About 1.2 clones differed between technical replicates, versus around 15 and 19 over time. Approximately two-week clone count variance significantly increased as total template count grew.

Source material: blood. This sequence was found in a person aged 18 to 70 in good health. The chain joins TRBV30 to TRBJ2-7; the match to TRBD1 covers 7 bases. The CDR3 DNA sequence: TGTGCCTGGAGTTGGCAGGGGGCCTACGAGCAGTACTTC. Protein: CAWSWQGAYEQYF. The entire variable domain, with the rest obtained from reference TRBV30 and TRBJ2-7, is as follows: SQTIHQWPATLVQPVGSPLSLECTVEGTSNPNLYWYRQAAGRGLQLLFYSVGIGQISSEVPQNLSASRPQDRQFILSSKKLLLSDSGFYLCAWSWQGAYEQYFGPGTRLTVT.